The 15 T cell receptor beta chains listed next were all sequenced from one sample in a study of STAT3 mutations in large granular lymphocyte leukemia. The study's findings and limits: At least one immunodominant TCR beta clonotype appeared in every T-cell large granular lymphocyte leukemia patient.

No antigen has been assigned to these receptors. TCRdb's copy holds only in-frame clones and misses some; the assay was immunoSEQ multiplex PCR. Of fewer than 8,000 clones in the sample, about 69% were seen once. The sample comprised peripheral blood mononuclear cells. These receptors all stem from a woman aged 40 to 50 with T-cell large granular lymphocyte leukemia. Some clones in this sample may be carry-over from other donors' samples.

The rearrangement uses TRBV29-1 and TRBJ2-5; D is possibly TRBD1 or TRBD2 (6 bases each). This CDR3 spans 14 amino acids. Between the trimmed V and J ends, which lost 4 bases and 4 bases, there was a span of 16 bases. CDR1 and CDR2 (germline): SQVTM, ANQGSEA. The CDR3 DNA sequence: TGCAGCGTTGGTTCATCGGGGGCCGCAGAGACCCAGTACTTC. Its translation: CSVGSSGAAETQYF.

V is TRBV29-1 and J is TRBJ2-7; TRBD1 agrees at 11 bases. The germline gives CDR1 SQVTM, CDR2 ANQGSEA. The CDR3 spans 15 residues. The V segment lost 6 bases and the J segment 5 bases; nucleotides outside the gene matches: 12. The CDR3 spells CSVTSDRGLRNEQYF. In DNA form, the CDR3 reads TGCAGCGTCACCTCGGACAGGGGGCTGCGGAACGAGCAGTACTTC.

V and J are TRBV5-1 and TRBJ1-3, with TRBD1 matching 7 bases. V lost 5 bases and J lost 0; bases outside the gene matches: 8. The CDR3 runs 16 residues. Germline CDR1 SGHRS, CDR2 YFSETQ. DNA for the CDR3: TGCGCCAGCAGACGCGCCTACAGGGGCTCTGGAAACACCATATATTTT. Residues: CASRRAYRGSGNTIYF.

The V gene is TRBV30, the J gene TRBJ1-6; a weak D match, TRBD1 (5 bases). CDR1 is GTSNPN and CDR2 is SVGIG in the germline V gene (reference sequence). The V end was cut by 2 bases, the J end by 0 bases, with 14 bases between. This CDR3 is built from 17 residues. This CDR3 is CAWSKGRLSSYNSPLHF. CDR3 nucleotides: TGTGCCTGGAGTAAGGGGCGGCTGAGCTCCTATAATTCACCCCTCCACTTT.

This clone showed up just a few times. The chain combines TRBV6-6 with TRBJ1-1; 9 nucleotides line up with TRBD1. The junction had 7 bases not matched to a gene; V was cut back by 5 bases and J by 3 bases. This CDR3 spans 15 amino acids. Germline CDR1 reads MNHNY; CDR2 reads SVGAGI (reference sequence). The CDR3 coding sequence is TGTGCCAGCAGTGATACAGGGGGCGCCGACACTGAAGCTTTCTTT. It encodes CASSDTGGADTEAFF.

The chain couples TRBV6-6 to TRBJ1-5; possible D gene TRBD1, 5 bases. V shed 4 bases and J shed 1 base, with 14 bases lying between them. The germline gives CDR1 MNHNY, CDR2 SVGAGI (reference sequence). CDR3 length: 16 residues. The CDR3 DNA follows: TGTGCCAGCAGTTTCGTACGCAGGGCGAGCAATCAGCCCCAGCATTTT. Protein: CASSFVRRASNQPQHF.

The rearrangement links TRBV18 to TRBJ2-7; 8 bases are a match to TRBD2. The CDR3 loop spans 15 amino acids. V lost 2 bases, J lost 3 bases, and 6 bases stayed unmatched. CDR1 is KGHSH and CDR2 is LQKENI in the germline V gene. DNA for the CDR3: TGTGCCAGCTCACCAGAACTAGCGGAATACTACGAGCAGTACTTC. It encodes CASSPELAEYYEQYF.

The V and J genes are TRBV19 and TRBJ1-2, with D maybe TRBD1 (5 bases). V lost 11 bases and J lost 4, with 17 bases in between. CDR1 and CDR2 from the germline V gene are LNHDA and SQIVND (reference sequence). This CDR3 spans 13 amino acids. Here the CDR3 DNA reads TGTGCCGCCAATGGGGGAGAAACCTATGGCTACACCTTC. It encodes CAANGGETYGYTF.

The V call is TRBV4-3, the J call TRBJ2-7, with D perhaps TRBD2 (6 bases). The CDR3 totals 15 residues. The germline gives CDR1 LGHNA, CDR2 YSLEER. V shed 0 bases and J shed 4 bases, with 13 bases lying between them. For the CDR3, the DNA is TGCGCCAGCAGCCAAGATGGTGCAGGGACTTACGAGCAGTACTTC. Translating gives CASSQDGAGTYEQYF.

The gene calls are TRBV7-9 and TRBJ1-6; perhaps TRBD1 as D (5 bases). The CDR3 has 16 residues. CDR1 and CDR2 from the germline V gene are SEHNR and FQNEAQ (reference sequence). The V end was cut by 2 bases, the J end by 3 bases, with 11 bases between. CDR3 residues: CASSLLGVFYNSPLHF. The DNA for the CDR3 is TGTGCCAGCAGCTTATTAGGGGTCTTCTATAATTCACCCCTCCACTTT.

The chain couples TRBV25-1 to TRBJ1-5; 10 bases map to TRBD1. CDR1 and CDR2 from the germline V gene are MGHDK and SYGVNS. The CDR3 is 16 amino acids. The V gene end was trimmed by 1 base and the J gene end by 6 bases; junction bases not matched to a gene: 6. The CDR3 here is CASSEWSWTGGQPQHF. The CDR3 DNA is TGTGCCAGCAGTGAATGGTCCTGGACAGGGGGTCAGCCCCAGCATTTT.

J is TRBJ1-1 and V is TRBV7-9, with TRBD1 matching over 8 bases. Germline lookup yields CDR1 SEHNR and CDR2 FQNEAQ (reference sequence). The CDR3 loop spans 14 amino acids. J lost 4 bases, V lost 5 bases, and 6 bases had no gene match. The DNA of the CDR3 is TGTGCCAGCAGCCTCCAGGGGGCGGGCACTGAAGCTTTCTTT. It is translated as CASSLQGAGTEAFF.

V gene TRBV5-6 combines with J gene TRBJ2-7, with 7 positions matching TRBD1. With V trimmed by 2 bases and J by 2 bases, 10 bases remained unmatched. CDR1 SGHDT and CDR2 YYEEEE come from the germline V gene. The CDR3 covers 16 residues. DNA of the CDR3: TGTGCCAGCAGCTTCTATCTATCGGACAGGACCTACGAGCAGTACTTC. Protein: CASSFYLSDRTYEQYF.

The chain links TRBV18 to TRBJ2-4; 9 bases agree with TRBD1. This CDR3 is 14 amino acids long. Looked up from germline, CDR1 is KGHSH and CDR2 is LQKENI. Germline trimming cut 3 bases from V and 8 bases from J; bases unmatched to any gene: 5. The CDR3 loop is CASSPTGGADIQYF. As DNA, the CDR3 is TGTGCCAGCTCACCCACAGGGGGCGCGGACATTCAGTACTTC.

In DNA form, the CDR3 reads TGTGCCTGCCCTCGTGCGGGGGACTCCCAGGCCTATGGCTACACCTTC. Residues: CACPRAGDSQAYGYTF. The rearrangement links TRBV30 to TRBJ1-2, with D possibly matching TRBD1 (5 bases). The CDR3 runs to 16 residues. The germline gives CDR1 GTSNPN, CDR2 SVGIG (reference sequence). With 6 bases removed from V and 4 bases from J, the gap between germline ends came to 24 bases.